This TCR beta chain was documented in a study of shared clonotypes between healthy human individuals. Findings and caveats of the study: Relative to their counterparts shared across all four donors, non-shared clonotypes exhibited diminished generation probabilities.

J was trimmed by 4 bases and V by 4 bases; bases with no gene match: 9. Germline CDR1 is MNHEY and CDR2 is SMNVEV (reference sequence). CDR3 size: 18 residues. The repertoire was sequenced with immunoSEQ multiplex PCR; TCRdb's copy has only in-frame clones and lacks some. This table holds 2 million to 2.5 million clones, more than 90% found once. In the case of this clone: Its antigen is not identified.

Sequencing input: naive CD4+ T cells sorted from blood. Subset meaning: CD45RA+ positively selected. The source of this sequence is a man younger than 30 in good health. This chain links TRBV27 with TRBJ2-3; the match to TRBD2 covers 15 bases. CDR3 loop: CASSYFGTSGRWADTQYF. The CDR3 region has the DNA TGTGCCAGCAGTTATTTTGGGACTAGCGGGAGGTGGGCAGATACGCAGTATTTT.